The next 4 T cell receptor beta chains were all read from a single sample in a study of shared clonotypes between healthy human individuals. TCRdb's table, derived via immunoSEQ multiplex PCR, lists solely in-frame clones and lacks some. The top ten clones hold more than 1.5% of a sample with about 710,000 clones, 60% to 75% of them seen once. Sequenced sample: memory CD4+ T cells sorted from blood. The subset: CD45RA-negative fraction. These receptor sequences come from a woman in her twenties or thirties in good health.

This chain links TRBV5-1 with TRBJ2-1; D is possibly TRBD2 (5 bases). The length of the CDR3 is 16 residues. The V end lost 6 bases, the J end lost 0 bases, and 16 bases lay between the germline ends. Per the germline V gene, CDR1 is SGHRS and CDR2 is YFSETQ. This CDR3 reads CASKPSLLLSYNEQFF. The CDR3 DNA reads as TGCGCCAGCAAGCCTAGCTTGCTTCTCTCCTACAATGAGCAGTTCTTC.

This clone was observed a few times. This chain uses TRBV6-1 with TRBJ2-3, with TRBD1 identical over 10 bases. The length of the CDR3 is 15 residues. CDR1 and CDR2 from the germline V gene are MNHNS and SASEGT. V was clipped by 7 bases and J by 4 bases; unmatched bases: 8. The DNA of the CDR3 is TGTGCCAGCATCATTGGGGGGACAGGGGCAGATACGCAGTATTTT. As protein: CASIIGGTGADTQYF.

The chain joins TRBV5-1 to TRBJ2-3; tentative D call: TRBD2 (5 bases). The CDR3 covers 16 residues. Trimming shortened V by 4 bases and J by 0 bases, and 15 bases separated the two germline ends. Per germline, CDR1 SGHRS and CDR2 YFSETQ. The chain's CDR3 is CASSLSGSASTDTQYF. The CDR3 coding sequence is TGCGCCAGCAGCCTTTCGGGTAGCGCTAGCACAGATACGCAGTATTTT.

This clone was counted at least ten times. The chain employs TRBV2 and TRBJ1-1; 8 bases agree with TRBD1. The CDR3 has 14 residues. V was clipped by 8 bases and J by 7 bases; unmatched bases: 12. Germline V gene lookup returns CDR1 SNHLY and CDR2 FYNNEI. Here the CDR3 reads CASGGARGRGEAFF. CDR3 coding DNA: TGTGCCAGCGGGGGGGCCAGGGGGCGAGGTGAAGCTTTCTTT.